This entry concerns a single T cell receptor beta chain. As handled by the study authors: Amplification of reference gene primers provided the estimated nucleated cell counts. Sequenced by immunoSEQ multiplex PCR; TCRdb stores in-frame clones only, minus some. That table is the source of V, J and clone size, and D and trimming were worked out from the DNA. The repertoire includes about 160,000 clones, around 89% of them detected once, and roughly 13% sits in the top ten. This CDR3 is 14 amino acids long. The trim removed 4 bases at V and 5 bases at J, leaving 8 bases unmatched. In germline, CDR1 is SQVTM, CDR2 ANQGSEA. Patients from Seattle were sampled longitudinally, starting during active infection. These data originate in a study of blood T cell repertoires in COVID-19. Looking at the study overall: COVID-19 samples, acute and convalescent, were from the United States, Italy and Spain. T cells, B-cell-depleted T cells, or PBMCs supplied cDNA or gDNA.

This chain uses TRBV29-1 with TRBJ2-1, with TRBD1 matching over 7 bases. This TCR was recovered from a man aged 18 to 30 with COVID-19, enrolled during active disease. The sequencing sample was made of peripheral blood. CDR3 nucleotides: TGCAGCGTTGGTCGGCAGGGGGTTCACAATGAGCAGTTCTTC. This encodes CSVGRQGVHNEQFF.